This T cell receptor (beta chain) was recorded in a study of shared clonotypes between healthy human individuals. Overall study context: CD4 naive cells filled three plates per donor, CD4 memory three, CD8 naive two and CD8 memory one.

Deletions cut 6 bases from V and 7 bases from J, with 8 bases between. Germline loops: CDR1 MDHEN, CDR2 SYDVKM. This CDR3 is built from 11 residues. Sequencing used immunoSEQ multiplex PCR; TCRdb keeps in-frame clones, though not all of them. Seen here are 2 million to 2.5 million clones, approximately 93% observed once, and the top ten hold 0.36%. The sequence was collected from a man in his late teens or twenties in good health. Some clones in this sample may be carry-over from other donors' samples. V usage is TRBV28 and J usage is TRBJ2-3, with D perhaps TRBD1 (5 bases). Sequencing was performed on naive CD4+ T cells from PBMCs. The sample's subset: CD45RA+ positively selected. CDR3 sequence: CASRTVYTQYF. CDR3 in DNA: TGTGCCAGCAGGACAGTCTATACGCAGTATTTT.